The 6 T cell receptor beta chains below all came from one sample that was sequenced in a study of T cells after yellow fever vaccination. TCRdb called the 5' RACE reads again in MiXCR, with one record for every CDR3 protein. The sample carries about 170,000 distinct CDR3 sequences, roughly 9.6% recorded once. Sample: CD8+ T cells sorted from PBMCs, taken 15 days after the yellow fever booster vaccination. The receptors come from a man aged 18 to 35 who received the YFV17D yellow fever vaccine.

The gene calls are TRBV19 and TRBJ1-1; 9 nucleotides line up with TRBD1. V shed 5 bases, J shed 4 bases, and the junction held 8 bases outside the gene matches. CDR1 and CDR2 from the germline V gene are LNHDA and SQIVND (reference sequence). CDR3 length: 15 residues. This chain's CDR3 is CASSAYRGPGTEAFF. The CDR3 nucleotides read TGTGCCAGTAGTGCTTACAGGGGGCCCGGCACTGAAGCTTTCTTT. The whole variable domain, remainder taken from reference TRBV19 and TRBJ1-1, is DGGITQSPKYLFRKEGQNVTLSCEQNLNHDAMYWYRQDPGQGLRLIYYSQIVNDFQKGDIAEGYSVSREKKESFPLTVTSAQKNPTAFYLCASSAYRGPGTEAFFGQGTRLTVV.

This clonotype was seen ten or more times. V usage is TRBV12-3 or TRBV12-4 and J usage is TRBJ2-3; unclear D gene. This CDR3 spans 13 amino acids. The V and J ends lost 9 bases and 0 bases respectively, with 10 bases between them. For the CDR3, the DNA is TGTGCCAGTAGTAAGGGTAGCACAGATACGCAGTATTTT. Its translation is CASSKGSTDTQYF.

CDR3 sequence: CASSFQDRDYNEQFF. CDR3 DNA sequence: TGTGCCAGCAGCTTCCAGGACAGGGACTACAATGAGCAGTTCTTC. The chain is built from TRBV7-2 and TRBJ2-1; TRBD1 matches at 8 bases. CDR1 is SGHTA, CDR2 FQGNSA, per germline. This CDR3 is 15 amino acids long. Germline trimming cut 3 bases from V and 3 bases from J; bases unmatched to any gene: 4.

This clonotype was observed a handful of times. This sequence joins TRBV3-1 and TRBJ2-5; 7 bases agree with TRBD2. This CDR3 spans 16 amino acids. V dropped 2 bases and J dropped 4; count of bases not matched to a gene: 10. Germline lookup yields CDR1 LGHDT and CDR2 YNNKEL (reference sequence). CDR3 amino acids: CASSQFRAGRVETQYF. The CDR3 DNA sequence: TGTGCCAGCAGCCAATTTCGAGCAGGGAGGGTAGAGACCCAGTACTTC.

This clonotype was counted a few times. This chain joins TRBV21-1 and TRBJ2-7; the table gives TRBD2 as D, unverified against the DNA. TRBV21-1 is shown as a pseudogene. The CDR3 contains 14 residues. The DNA of the CDR3 is TGTGCCAGCAGCAAGGGACTAGCGCTAGGGGAGCAGTACGTC. This translates into CASSKGLALGEQYV.

The gene calls are TRBV4-1 and TRBJ2-1; a possible D gene is TRBD2 (7 bases). With 2 bases removed from V and 7 bases from J, the gap between germline ends came to 21 bases. This CDR3 is 17 amino acids long. Germline CDR1 and CDR2: MGHRA and YSYEKL. CDR3 residues: CASSQRDFGGAGNEQFF. For the CDR3, the DNA is TGCGCCAGCAGCCAACGTGATTTTGGGGGGGCAGGGAATGAGCAGTTCTTC.